This T cell receptor (beta chain) was sequenced in a study of blood T cell repertoires in COVID-19. Trimming cost V 6 bases and J 5 bases; bases outside gene matches: 3. Germline V gene data show CDR1 as LNHDA and CDR2 as SQIVND (reference sequence). The CDR3 contains 14 residues. Data came from immunoSEQ multiplex PCR; TCRdb stores just in-frame clones and leaves some out. The sample has roughly 200,000 clones; 70% to 90% are singletons. The genes are TRBV19 and TRBJ2-2; 10 nucleotides agree with TRBD2. Sequenced sample: peripheral blood. The sequence derives from a man between 60 and 75 years old with acute or convalescent COVID-19. DNA of the CDR3: TGTGCCAGTAGGTTTAGCGGGAGGACCGGGGAGCTGTTTTTT. Its translation: CASRFSGRTGELFF.